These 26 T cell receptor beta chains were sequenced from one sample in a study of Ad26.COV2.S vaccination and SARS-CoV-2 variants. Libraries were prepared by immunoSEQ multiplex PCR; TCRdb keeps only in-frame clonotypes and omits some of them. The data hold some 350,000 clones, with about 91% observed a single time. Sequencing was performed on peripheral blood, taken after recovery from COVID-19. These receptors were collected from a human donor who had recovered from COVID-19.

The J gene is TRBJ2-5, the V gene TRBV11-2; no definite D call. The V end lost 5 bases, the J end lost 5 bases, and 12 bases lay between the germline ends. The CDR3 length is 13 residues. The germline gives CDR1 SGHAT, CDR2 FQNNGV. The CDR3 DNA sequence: TGTGCCAGCAGCAACCCAGGTGCGGAGACCCAGTACTTC. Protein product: CASSNPGAETQYF.

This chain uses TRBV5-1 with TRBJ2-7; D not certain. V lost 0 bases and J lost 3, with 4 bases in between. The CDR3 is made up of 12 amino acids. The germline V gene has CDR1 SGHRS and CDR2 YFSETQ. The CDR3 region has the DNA TGCGCCAGCAGCTTGGGGGGCTACGAGCAGTACTTC. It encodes CASSLGGYEQYF.

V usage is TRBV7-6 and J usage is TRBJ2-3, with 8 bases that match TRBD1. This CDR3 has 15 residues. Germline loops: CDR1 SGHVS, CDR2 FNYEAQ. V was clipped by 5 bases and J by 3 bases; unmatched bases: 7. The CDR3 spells CASSRGQGRTDTQYF. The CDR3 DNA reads TGTGCCAGCAGCCGTGGACAGGGTCGGACAGATACGCAGTATTTT.

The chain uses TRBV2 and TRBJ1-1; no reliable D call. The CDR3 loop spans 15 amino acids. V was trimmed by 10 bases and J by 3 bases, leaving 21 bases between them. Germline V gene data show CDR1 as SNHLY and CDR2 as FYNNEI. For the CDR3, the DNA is TGTGCCATCTGGGAATCGCGGGCGATTGACACTGAAGCTTTCTTT. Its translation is CAIWESRAIDTEAFF.

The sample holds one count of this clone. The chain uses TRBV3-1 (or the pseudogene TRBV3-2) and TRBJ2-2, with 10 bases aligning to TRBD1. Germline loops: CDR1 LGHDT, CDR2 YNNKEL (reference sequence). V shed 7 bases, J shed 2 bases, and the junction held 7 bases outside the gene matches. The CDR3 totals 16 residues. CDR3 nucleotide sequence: TGTGCCAGCACGGACTCGACAGGGGGCAACACCGGGGAGCTGTTTTTT. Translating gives CASTDSTGGNTGELFF.

CDR3 sequence (DNA): TGTGCCAGCAGCTTAGGACTAGCGGGGGGGCGCACCGGGGAGCTGTTTTTT. Protein: CASSLGLAGGRTGELFF. The chain couples TRBV7-2 to TRBJ2-2; TRBD2 matches at 14 bases. The CDR3 consists of 17 residues. Germline-derived CDR1 and CDR2 are SGHTA and FQGNSA. The V and J ends lost 1 base and 4 bases, in that order; junction bases with no gene match: 2.

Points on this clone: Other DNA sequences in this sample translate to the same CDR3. The CDR3 sequence: CASSPTGPYGYTF. The CDR3 bases are TGTGCCAGCAGCCCGACAGGACCGTACGGCTACACCTTC. This chain links TRBV7-9 with TRBJ1-2, with a possible D match to TRBD1 (6 bases). Deletions cut 5 bases from V and 8 bases from J, with 15 bases between. The V gene's germline CDR1 is SEHNR and CDR2 FQNEAQ (reference sequence). The CDR3 has 13 residues. Full variable domain (rest looked up from reference TRBV7-9 and TRBJ1-2): DTGVSQNPRHKITKRGQNVTFRCDPISEHNRLYWYRQTLGQGPEFLTYFQNEAQLEKSRLLSDRFSAERPKGSFSTLEIQRTEQGDSAMYLCASSPTGPYGYTFGSGTRLTVV.

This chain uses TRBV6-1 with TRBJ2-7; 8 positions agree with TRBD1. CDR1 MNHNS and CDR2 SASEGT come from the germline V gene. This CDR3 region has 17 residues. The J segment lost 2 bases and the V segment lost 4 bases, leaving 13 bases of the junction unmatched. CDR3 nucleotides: TGTGCCAGCAGTGCTGCTTTGGGGGACAGGCGAACCTACGAGCAGTACTTC. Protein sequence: CASSAALGDRRTYEQYF.

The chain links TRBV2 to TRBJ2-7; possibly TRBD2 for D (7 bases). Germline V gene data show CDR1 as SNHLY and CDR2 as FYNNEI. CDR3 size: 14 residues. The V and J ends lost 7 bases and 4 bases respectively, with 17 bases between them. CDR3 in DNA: TGTGCCAGCACTCGTCCGGGGGGCGAGTACGAGCAGTACTTC. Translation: CASTRPGGEYEQYF.

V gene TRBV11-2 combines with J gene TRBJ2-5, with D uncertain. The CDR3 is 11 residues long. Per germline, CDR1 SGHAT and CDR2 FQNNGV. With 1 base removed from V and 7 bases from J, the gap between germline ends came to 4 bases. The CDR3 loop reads CASSLGGTQYF. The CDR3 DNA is TGTGCCAGCAGCTTAGGGGGGACCCAGTACTTC.

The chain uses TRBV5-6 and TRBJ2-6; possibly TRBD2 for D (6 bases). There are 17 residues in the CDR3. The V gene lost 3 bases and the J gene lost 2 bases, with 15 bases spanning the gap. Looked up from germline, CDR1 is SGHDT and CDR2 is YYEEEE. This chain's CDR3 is CASSSRRGSAGANVLTF. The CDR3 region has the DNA TGTGCCAGCAGCTCCAGGCGGGGATCAGCTGGGGCCAACGTCCTGACTTTC.

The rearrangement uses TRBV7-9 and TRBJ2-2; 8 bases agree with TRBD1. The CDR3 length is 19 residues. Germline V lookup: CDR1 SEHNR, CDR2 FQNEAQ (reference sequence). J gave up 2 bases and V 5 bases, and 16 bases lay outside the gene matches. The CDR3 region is CASSDSGGFSSLNTGELFF. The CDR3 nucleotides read TGTGCCAGCAGCGATTCAGGGGGCTTTTCTTCCCTAAACACCGGGGAGCTGTTTTTT.

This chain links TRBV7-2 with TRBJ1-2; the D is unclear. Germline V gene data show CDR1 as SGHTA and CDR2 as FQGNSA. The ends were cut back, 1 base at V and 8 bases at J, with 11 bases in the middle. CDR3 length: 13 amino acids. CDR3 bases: TGTGCCAGCAGCTTAGTTTCCCGGGGAGGCTACACCTTC. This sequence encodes CASSLVSRGGYTF.

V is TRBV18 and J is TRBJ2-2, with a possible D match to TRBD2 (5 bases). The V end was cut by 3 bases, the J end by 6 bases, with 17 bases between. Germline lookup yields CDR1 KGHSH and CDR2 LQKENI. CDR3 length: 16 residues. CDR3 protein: CASSPVTGMFSGELFF. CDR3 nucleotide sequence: TGTGCCAGCTCACCTGTAACCGGGATGTTCTCCGGGGAGCTGTTTTTT.

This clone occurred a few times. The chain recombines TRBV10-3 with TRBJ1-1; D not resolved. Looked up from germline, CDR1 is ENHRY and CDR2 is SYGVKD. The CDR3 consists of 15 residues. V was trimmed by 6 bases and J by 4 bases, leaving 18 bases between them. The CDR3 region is CAIRQDGNKGTEAFF. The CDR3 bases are TGTGCCATCAGACAAGACGGAAACAAGGGCACTGAAGCTTTCTTT.

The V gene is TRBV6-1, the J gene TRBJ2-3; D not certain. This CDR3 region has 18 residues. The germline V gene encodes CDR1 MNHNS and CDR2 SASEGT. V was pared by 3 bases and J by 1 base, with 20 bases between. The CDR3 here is CASSDPSRPATGTDTQYF. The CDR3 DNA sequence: TGTGCCAGCAGTGACCCTTCAAGACCGGCCACTGGCACAGATACGCAGTATTTT.

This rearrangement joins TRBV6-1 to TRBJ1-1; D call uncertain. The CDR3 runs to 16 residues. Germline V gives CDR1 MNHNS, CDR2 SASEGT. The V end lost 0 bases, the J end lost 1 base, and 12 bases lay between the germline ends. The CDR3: CASSEARHSSNTEAFF. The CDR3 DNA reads TGTGCCAGCAGTGAAGCTCGGCATAGCTCGAACACTGAAGCTTTCTTT.

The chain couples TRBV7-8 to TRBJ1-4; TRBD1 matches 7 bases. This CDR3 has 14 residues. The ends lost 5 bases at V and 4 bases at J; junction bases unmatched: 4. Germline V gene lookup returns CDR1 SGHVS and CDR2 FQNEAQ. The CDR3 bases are TGTGCCAGCAGCCTACGGGACAGTAATGAAAAACTGTTTTTT. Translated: CASSLRDSNEKLFF. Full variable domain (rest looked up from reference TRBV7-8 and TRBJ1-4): GAGVSQSPRYKVAKRGQDVALRCDPISGHVSLFWYQQALGQGPEFLTYFQNEAQLDKSGLPSDRFFAERPEGSVSTLKIQRTQQEDSAVYLCASSLRDSNEKLFFGSGTQLSVL.

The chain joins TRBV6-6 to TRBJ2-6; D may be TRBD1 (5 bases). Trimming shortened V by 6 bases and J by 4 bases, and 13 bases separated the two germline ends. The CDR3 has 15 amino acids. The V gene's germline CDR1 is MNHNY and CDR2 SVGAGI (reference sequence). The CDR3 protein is CASSLAGQGANVLTF. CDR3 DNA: TGTGCCAGCAGCTTAGCCGGACAAGGGGCCAACGTCCTGACTTTC.

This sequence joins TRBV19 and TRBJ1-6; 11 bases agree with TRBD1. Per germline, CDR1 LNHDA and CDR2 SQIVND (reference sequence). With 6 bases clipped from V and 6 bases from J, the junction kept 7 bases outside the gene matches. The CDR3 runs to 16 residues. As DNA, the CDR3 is TGTGCCAGTAGGGGGGGACAGGGGGTTTTTAATTCACCCCTCCACTTT. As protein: CASRGGQGVFNSPLHF.

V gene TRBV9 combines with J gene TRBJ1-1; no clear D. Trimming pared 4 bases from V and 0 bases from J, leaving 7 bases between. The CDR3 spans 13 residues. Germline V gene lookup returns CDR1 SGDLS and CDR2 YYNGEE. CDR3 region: CASSLYMNTEAFF. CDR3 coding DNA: TGTGCCAGCAGCCTGTACATGAACACTGAAGCTTTCTTT.

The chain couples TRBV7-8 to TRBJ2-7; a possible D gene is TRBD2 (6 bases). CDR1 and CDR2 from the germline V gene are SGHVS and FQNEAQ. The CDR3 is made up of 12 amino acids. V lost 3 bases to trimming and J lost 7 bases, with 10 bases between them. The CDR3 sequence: CASSFGGLEQYF. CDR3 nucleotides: TGTGCCAGCAGCTTTGGGGGGTTGGAGCAGTACTTC.

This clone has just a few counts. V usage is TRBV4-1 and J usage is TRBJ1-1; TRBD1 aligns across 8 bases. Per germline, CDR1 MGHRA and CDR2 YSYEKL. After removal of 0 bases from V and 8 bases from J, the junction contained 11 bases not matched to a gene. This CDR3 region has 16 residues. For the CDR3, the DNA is TGCGCCAGCAGCCAAGAGCCGACAGGGGTCGTTTTAGAAGCTTTCTTT. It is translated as CASSQEPTGVVLEAFF.

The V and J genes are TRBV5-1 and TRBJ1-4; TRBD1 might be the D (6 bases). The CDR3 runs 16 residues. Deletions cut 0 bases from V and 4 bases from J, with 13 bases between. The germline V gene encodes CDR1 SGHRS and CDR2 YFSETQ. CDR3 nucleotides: TGCGCCAGCAGCTTGGGAACAGGGATTTTTAATGAAAAACTGTTTTTT. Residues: CASSLGTGIFNEKLFF. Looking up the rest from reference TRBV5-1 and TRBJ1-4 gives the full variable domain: KAGVTQTPRYLIKTRGQQVTLSCSPISGHRSVSWYQQTPGQGLQFLFEYFSETQRNKGNFPGRFSGRQFSNSRSEMNVSTLELGDSALYLCASSLGTGIFNEKLFFGSGTQLSVL.

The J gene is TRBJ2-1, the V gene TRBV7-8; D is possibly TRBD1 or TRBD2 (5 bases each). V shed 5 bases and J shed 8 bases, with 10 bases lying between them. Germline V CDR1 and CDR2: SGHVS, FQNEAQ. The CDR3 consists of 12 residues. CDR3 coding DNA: TGTGCCAGCAGCCTCCGAGGGGATGAGCAGTTCTTC. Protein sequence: CASSLRGDEQFF.

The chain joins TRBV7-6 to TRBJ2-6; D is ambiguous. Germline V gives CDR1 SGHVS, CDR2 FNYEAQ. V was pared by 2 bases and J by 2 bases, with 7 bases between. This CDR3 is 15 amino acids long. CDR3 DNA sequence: TGTGCCAGCAGCTTATGGCAGCCTGGGGCCAACGTCCTGACTTTC. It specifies CASSLWQPGANVLTF.